This TCR beta chain appears in the sequencing data of a study of cytomegalovirus exposure and HLA in healthy donors (dated by TCRdb to 2015 to 2018). Background for the entire study: In an earlier analysis of under 750 of the donors, 276 Gb of sequence data and some 100 million unique TCR beta sequences from 180 million or so T cells were reported. Roughly 320 gigabases of sequencing data and 70 million to 95 million unique TCR sequences made up an early release that covered under 750 HLA-typed donors. The genetic ancestry cluster associated with self-reported Caucasian donors included 80% to 90% of the 398 genotyped donors. The study aimed to test whether cataloging public T cell receptors could reveal signatures of past pathogen exposure. The study profiled the T cell repertoires of 500 to 800 subjects by immunosequencing and related them to cytomegalovirus serostatus. Along with the roughly 710-subject first cohort, a separate validation cohort of over a hundred different subjects was used. The study combined high-throughput TCR immunosequencing, statistical association of individual TCRs with disease status, and machine learning to predict cytomegalovirus infection status. A later analysis re-analyzed previously published TCR beta repertoires from approximately 700 donors and added high-resolution HLA genotyping to study TCR occurrence patterns. Rather than drawing on any new phenotypic data, the later analysis identified candidate immune exposures from TCR beta sequences and the way those sequences occurred across donors. To decide whether each TCR beta V gene segment behaved as functional or pseudogenic, an earlier analysis of some 580 of the donors relied on high-throughput TCR beta sequencing. Donor age, sex, ethnicity and CMV serostatus were collected together with the repertoire data. In a later genetic analysis, genome-wide SNP genotypes for about 55% of the roughly 670 donors were used, and that subset was treated as a discovery cohort. Every discovery cohort repertoire had been produced on one sequencing platform. HLA typing covered class I and class II loci at four-digit resolution. Typing coverage varied by locus: about 629-640 donors for A, B, C, DRB1 and DQB1; some 520 for DQA1; 600 to 610 for DPA1; fewer than 480 for DPB1. Because of strong linkage in the cohort, five DR-DQ haplotypes were treated as single units for association and clustering. Among roughly 400 genotyped donors of the cohort, an average of around 250,000 unique TCR beta nucleotide sequences was sequenced per donor, of which about 18% were non-productive. Broader findings and caveats from the paper: In a later analysis, the rate of TCR association differed among HLA loci, with DRB1 alleles having the most associated TCRs and HLA-C alleles having the fewest. A later analysis associated some 17,000 TCR beta sequences with specific HLA alleles at a false discovery rate of 0.05. Sequencing depth was assumed to be roughly uniform across donors in the presence/absence analyses, though that assumption may not hold. In a later analysis, most CMV-associated TCR beta chains were found to appear HLA-restricted, with HLA associations seemingly driven largely by CMV exposure. A further reported finding was that TCR beta sequences accurately predicted the HLA-A and HLA-B alleles for most subjects in the first cohort. A later genetic analysis associated a missense DCLRE1C variant with V-gene and J-gene trimming of TCR beta chains, and an independent cohort replicated the association. Immune exposure information for the cohort was limited to CMV serostatus. Because the 87-base-pair reads could not distinguish some IMGT-functional V segments, including TRBV6-2 and TRBV6-3, those segments were excluded. A few of the identified cytomegalovirus-associated TCR beta chains were confirmed in vitro to be specific for cytomegalovirus antigens. The earlier analysis of approximately 560 of the donors excluded approximately 17 rarely observed V segments, including chromosome 9 orphons, because counts were too low. When HLA alleles, especially DR and DQ, strongly co-occurred, attributing TCR associations to individual alleles was difficult. Across donors, most TCR sequences were observed very rarely, whereas some public TCRs were present in many individuals. In a later analysis, HLA-associated TCR beta chains were found to be more clonally expanded and to have lower generation probabilities than equally common non-associated chains. A group of highly shared sequence variants was considered likely to be a technical artifact of the sequencing pipeline. Broadly in line with IMGT annotations, most TCR beta V segments showed up in productive rearrangements about 87% or about 30% of the time in an earlier analysis of approximately 640 of the donors. Correlated functional status among segregating V segments might reflect linkage disequilibrium, but an unknown experimental factor could not be ruled out. Cytomegalovirus status was reported to be diagnosed by the classifier with high specificity and sensitivity in both the original and validation cohorts. A later genetic analysis reported fewer N-insertions in productive TCRs among donors in an Asian-associated ancestry cluster than the roughly 650-donor mean. A total of some 180 TCR beta chains were listed by the study as associated with cytomegalovirus. The authors suggested that the approach could potentially be generalized to other disease states and immunological phenotypes. According to a later analysis, parvovirus B19, influenza, CMV and Epstein-Barr virus appeared linked to several top co-occurrence clusters. Because HLA typing was missing for some donors at each locus, association tests included only the typed subset. In this cohort, only TCR beta chains were sequenced, and detectable features were limited by the absence of alpha or paired-chain data.

The CDR3 spans 15 residues, from the cysteine through the phenylalanine. Only CDR3 DNA remains: 45 bases, in frame from the first base. CDR1 SGHTA and CDR2 FQGNSA were looked up in the germline V gene. Relative to germline, V is 1 base shorter and J is 1 base shorter, with 9 bases between their ends. Libraries were built with the immunoSEQ multiplex PCR assay. For the multiplex PCR, a mixture combining 60 forward primers for TCR Vbeta segments and 13 reverse primers for TCR Jbeta segments was used. Amplification of the CDR3 region of rearranged TCR beta genes was performed with a multiplex PCR assay on genomic DNA. The Illumina HiSeq System was used to sequence the amplified TCR beta libraries as 87-base-pair reads. The study's own analysis went as follows. A later analysis tallied 70 million to 100 million unique TCR beta chains across the 650 to 750 repertoires, and approximately 12 million of those chains were shared by two or more donors. Raw reads were error-corrected and collapsed into unique sequences by a nearest-neighbor algorithm in which closely related sequences were merged to remove PCR and sequencing errors. V, D and J gene segments were assigned by aligning CDR3 sequences to IMGT reference sequences. For a sequence to be retained, a match of at least six nucleotides to both a V gene segment and a J gene segment was required. Rearrangements were classified as productive when the CDR3 lacked stop codons and remained in frame with V and J, and all other rearrangements were classified as non-productive. CDR3 was defined by IMGT convention, running from the second conserved V-encoded cysteine to the conserved J-encoded phenylalanine. In an earlier analysis of some 550 of the donors, sequences lacking an unambiguous match to a single V gene segment were excluded. In an earlier analysis of about 590 of the donors, a V segment was called functional when productive rearrangements were above 56.7%, and segregating when the standard deviation between donors exceeded 5%. A statistical classification framework was built for diagnosing cytomegalovirus status from the catalog of TCR beta chain sequences. A later analysis assigned V and J genes by comparing TCR nucleotide sequences with IMGT/GENE-DB human TR gene sequences. In a later analysis, CDR3 sequences and most-parsimonious VDJ recombination scenarios were assigned using the TCRdist pipeline. In a later analysis, every TCR beta chain was defined by the combination of its CDR3 amino acid sequence and its V-gene family, and reads without a unique V-gene family were dropped. A later analysis removed several hundred highly shared, low-generation-probability nucleotide sequences to deal with suspected cross-contamination and a sequencing artifact. In a later analysis, a clonal expansion index was calculated for each public chain from normalized within-repertoire ranks of inferred template counts. Generation probabilities in a later analysis came from a VDJ recombination model fitted to out-of-frame rearrangements, and those results were checked against IGoR. In a later analysis, hypergeometric tests were used to score TCR-TCR, TCR-HLA and TCR-CMV co-occurrence, with a repertoire-size bias correction applied to TCR pairs. False discovery rates were estimated in a later analysis by permuting HLA or CMV assignments 20 times. In a later analysis, co-occurring TCRs were grouped with DBSCAN, and TCRdist sequence similarity was added when clustering was performed within HLA-allele-positive subsets. Repertoires with fewer than 30,000 or more than 120,000 public chains, plus five repertoires with anomalous nucleotide sharing, were excluded from co-occurrence clustering. TCRdb took over this immuneACCESS table, retaining in-frame rearrangements with V and J assigned. Such tables are incomplete; in checked studies, under half of the missing clones stem from an unresolved V gene, and the remainder is unexplained. V, J and clone size were drawn from that table, and D and trimming were deduced from the DNA. The sample data list over 50,000 clones, and around 85% of these were observed just once. The ten most abundant clones make up approximately 1.7% of the sample.

On this clone: Its specific antigen is unknown. Base quality data are lacking; no much larger clone is found one base away.

In total, fewer than 750 healthy bone marrow donors made up the cohort. Cohort members were all nominally healthy when sampled, although unrecorded immune exposures were likely present. The donor was CMV seronegative and belonged to the group of 350 to 400 seronegative cohort members. A peripheral blood sample was collected from each donor, and TCR beta sequencing was performed on peripheral blood mononuclear cells. The Qiagen DNeasy Blood Extraction Kit was used to extract genomic DNA from the blood cell samples. The V and J segments used are TRBV7-2 and TRBJ2-3; TRBD2 is possibly the D segment (6 matching bases). Sequenced sample: PBMCs. This clonotype was sampled from a man between 35 and 55 years old in good health and CMV-seronegative. The nucleotides are TGTGCCAGCAGCTTAGTTGAGCGGGGCACAGATACGCAGTATTTT. Translated, it gives CASSLVERGTDTQYF.